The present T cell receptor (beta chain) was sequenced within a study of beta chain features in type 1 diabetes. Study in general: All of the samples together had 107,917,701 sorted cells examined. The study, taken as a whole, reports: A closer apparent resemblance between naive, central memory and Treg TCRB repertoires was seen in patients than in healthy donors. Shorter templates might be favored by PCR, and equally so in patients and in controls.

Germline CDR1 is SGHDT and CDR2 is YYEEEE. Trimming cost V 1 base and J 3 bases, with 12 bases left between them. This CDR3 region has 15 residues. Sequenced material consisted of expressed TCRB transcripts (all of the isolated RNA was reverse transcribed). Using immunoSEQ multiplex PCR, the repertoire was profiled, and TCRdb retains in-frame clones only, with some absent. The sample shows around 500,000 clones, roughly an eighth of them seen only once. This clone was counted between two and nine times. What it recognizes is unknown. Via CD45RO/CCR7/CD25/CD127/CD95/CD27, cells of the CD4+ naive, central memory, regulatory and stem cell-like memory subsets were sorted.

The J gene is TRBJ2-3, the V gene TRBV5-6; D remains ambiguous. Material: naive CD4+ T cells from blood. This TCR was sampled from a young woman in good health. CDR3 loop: CASSLLTLGTDTQYF. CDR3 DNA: TGTGCCAGCAGCTTGCTCACACTGGGGACAGATACGCAGTATTTT.